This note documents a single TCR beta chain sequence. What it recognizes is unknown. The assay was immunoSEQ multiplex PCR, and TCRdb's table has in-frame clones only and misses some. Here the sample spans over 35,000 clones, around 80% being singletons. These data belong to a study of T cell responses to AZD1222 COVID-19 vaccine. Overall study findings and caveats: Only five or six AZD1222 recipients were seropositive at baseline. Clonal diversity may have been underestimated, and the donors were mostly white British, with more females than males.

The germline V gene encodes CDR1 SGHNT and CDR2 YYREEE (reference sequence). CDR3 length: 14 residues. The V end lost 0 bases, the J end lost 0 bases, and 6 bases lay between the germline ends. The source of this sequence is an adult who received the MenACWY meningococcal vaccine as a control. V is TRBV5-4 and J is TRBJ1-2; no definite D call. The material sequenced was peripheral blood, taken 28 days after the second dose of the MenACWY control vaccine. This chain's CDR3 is CASSLDTANYGYTF. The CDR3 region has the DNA TGTGCCAGCAGCTTGGATACAGCTAACTATGGCTACACCTTC.